The entry below describes one T cell receptor (beta chain). Its specificity is not known. Selected pancreatic ductal adenocarcinoma patients had undergone surgery without neoadjuvant therapy. Here immunoSEQ multiplex PCR was the method, and the copy in TCRdb shows in-frame clones only, minus some. The profile shows about 98,000 clones, 90% to 95% of them singletons. The sample comes from a study of T cells in pancreatic ductal adenocarcinoma. Broader study findings: Enrichment of CD45RO+ effector over naive T cells in tumors may bias clonality. Unique clonotypes were roughly 8-fold more numerous in blood than in tumor.

The J segment lost 2 bases and the V segment lost 6 bases, leaving 3 bases of the junction unmatched. The CDR3 is 16 residues long. Germline V gene sequence: CDR1 LNHDA, CDR2 SQIVND (reference sequence). This clonotype originated in a human donor with pancreatic ductal adenocarcinoma. Sample: PBMCs. The gene calls are TRBV19 and TRBJ2-2; 13 bases map to TRBD2. The CDR3 spells CASRGTSGVNTGELFF. CDR3 coding DNA: TGTGCCAGTAGAGGGACTAGCGGGGTCAACACCGGGGAGCTGTTTTTT.